These 24 T cell receptor beta chains were all obtained from the same sample, sequenced in a study of T cell repertoires in cytomegalovirus infection. TCRdb redid the calling of the reads with MiXCR, one entry per CDR3 protein. Seen here are hundreds of thousands of distinct CDR3 sequences, approximately 31% observed once, and the top ten hold 11% to 15%. These receptors' targets are unknown. Sequenced material: cultured CD8+ T cells from PBMCs, taken from culture after CMV antigen stimulation. Receptor source: a human donor in good health (CMV status not recorded). Some clones in this sample may be carry-over from other donors' samples.

The chain links TRBV5-6 to TRBJ1-5; TRBD1 might be the D (6 bases). Germline CDR1 and CDR2: SGHDT and YYEEEE. Between the trimmed V and J ends, which lost 3 bases and 0 bases, there was a span of 13 bases. This CDR3 has 16 amino acids. CDR3 amino acids: CASSSMTGPSNQPQHF. The CDR3 coding sequence is TGTGCCAGCAGCTCCATGACAGGACCTAGCAATCAGCCCCAGCATTTT.

This clonotype came up many times. The J gene is TRBJ1-1, the V gene TRBV7-3; tentative D call: TRBD1 (5 bases). Deletions cut 2 bases from V and 1 base from J, with 8 bases between. Per germline, CDR1 SGHTA and CDR2 FQGTGA. The CDR3 has 14 residues. DNA of the CDR3: TGTGCCAGCAGCTTAGGGACCAGGAACACTGAAGCTTTCTTT. This gives the protein CASSLGTRNTEAFF.

In regard to this clonotype: With a much larger clone just one base away, this may be a read error. V and J are TRBV7-8 and TRBJ1-5; possible D gene TRBD1, 5 bases. Germline loops: CDR1 SGHVS, CDR2 FQNEAQ. V lost 7 bases and J 1 base, leaving 14 bases between the germline ends. The CDR3 contains 15 residues. CDR3 in amino acids: CASNWYQGSNQPQHF. The CDR3 DNA is TGTGCCAGCAACTGGTATCAGGGAAGCAATCAGCCCCAGCATTTT.

V usage is TRBV27 and J usage is TRBJ2-7, with 7 nucleotides matching TRBD1. The J segment lost 4 bases and the V segment lost 8 bases, leaving 14 bases of the junction unmatched. The CDR3 totals 15 residues. CDR1 is MNHEY and CDR2 is SMNVEV in the germline V gene (reference sequence). CDR3 protein: CASRLGLGTAYEQYV. The CDR3 DNA reads TGTGCCAGCCGTCTCGGGTTAGGGACAGCTTACGAGCAGTACGTC.

This clonotype has only a few counts. The rearrangement uses TRBV5-8 and TRBJ1-5, with a weak D call TRBD1 (5 bases). V was cut by 5 bases and J by 0 bases, with 12 bases left in between. The CDR3 runs to 15 residues. From germline, CDR1 is SGHTS and CDR2 YDEGEE. The CDR3 DNA is TGTGCCAGCAGATTAACAGACAGTAGCAATCAGCCCCAGCATTTT. It codes for CASRLTDSSNQPQHF.

This clonotype has only a few counts. V is TRBV7-9 and J is TRBJ2-5, with D possibly matching TRBD2 (6 bases). This CDR3 region has 13 residues. Trimming took off 4 bases at V and 10 bases at J, with 16 bases between the two ends. Germline CDR1 is SEHNR and CDR2 is FQNEAQ (reference sequence). CDR3 residues: CASSSTASEGQYF. The CDR3 DNA follows: TGTGCCAGCAGCTCAACAGCCTCGGAGGGCCAGTACTTC.

V usage is TRBV20-1 and J usage is TRBJ1-2; no clear D. Between the trimmed V and J ends, which lost 1 base and 5 bases, there was a span of 17 bases. The CDR3 totals 15 residues. CDR1 DFQATT and CDR2 SNEGSKA come from the germline V gene (reference sequence). This CDR3 reads CSARGASSGPYGYTF. The CDR3 coding sequence is TGCAGTGCTAGAGGAGCCTCCTCAGGTCCGTATGGCTACACCTTC.

The V call is TRBV28, the J call TRBJ1-2; D gene uncertain. The CDR3 totals 14 residues. CDR1 is MDHEN and CDR2 is SYDVKM in the germline V gene. The V end was cut by 5 bases, the J end by 4 bases, with 14 bases between. The CDR3 DNA reads as TGTGCCAGCAGTAGAGCGGGGATTATCTATGGCTACACCTTC. Protein sequence: CASSRAGIIYGYTF.

A note on this clonotype: The junction and the germline gene differ at one end; a read error may be behind it. The chain has TRBV27 and TRBJ2-7, with 11 bases aligning to TRBD1. This CDR3 contains 15 residues. Germline V gene sequence: CDR1 MNHEY, CDR2 SMNVEV (reference sequence). CDR3 nucleotide sequence: TGTGCCAGCAGCTTATTTGGACAGGGGGCTGGTGAGCAGTACTTC. This sequence encodes CASSLFGQGAGEQYF.

This chain uses TRBV27 with TRBJ2-1, with D possibly being TRBD1 (6 bases). Germline CDR1 and CDR2: MNHEY and SMNVEV (reference sequence). V was cut by 3 bases and J by 3 bases, with 12 bases left in between. CDR3 length: 15 residues. In nucleotides, the CDR3 is TGTGCCAGCAGTTTGAAGACAGGCCACTACAATGAGCAGTTCTTC. It yields the protein CASSLKTGHYNEQFF.

This clonotype was seen a handful of times. The V call is TRBV5-1, the J call TRBJ1-1; D gene ambiguous. Deletions cut 0 bases from V and 1 base from J, with 13 bases between. This CDR3 has 16 residues. CDR1 and CDR2 from the germline V gene are SGHRS and YFSETQ. The CDR3 DNA is TGCGCCAGCAGCTTGGTCCCGGCAGACCAGAACACTGAAGCTTTCTTT. Translating gives CASSLVPADQNTEAFF.

This chain uses TRBV11-2 with TRBJ2-4; D gene uncertain. Germline lookup yields CDR1 SGHAT and CDR2 FQNNGV. Trimming left V 1 base short and J 2 bases short, with 12 bases between. The CDR3 length is 16 residues. The CDR3 region has the DNA TGTGCCAGCAGCTTAGTACCTCGATCGACCAAAAACATTCAGTACTTC. Its protein is CASSLVPRSTKNIQYF.

The chain joins TRBV14 to TRBJ2-6; D is ambiguous. CDR1 SGHDN and CDR2 FVKESK come from the germline V gene. Trimming took off 4 bases at V and 0 bases at J, with 16 bases between the two ends. This CDR3 has 18 amino acids. In DNA, the CDR3 is TGTGCCAGCAGCCCCTATTCAGGACCTATCTCTGGGGCCAACGTCCTGACTTTC. This sequence encodes CASSPYSGPISGANVLTF.

This clonotype was recorded a few times. The chain employs TRBV7-3 and TRBJ2-1; tentative D call: TRBD2 (6 bases). Between the trimmed V and J ends, which lost 2 bases and 9 bases, there was a span of 14 bases. There are 14 residues in the CDR3. The germline V gene encodes CDR1 SGHTA and CDR2 FQGTGA. The CDR3 region has the DNA TGTGCCAGCAGCTTACGCGCTTTGGGGGGTGAGCAGTTCTTC. Translated, it gives CASSLRALGGEQFF. The full variable domain, its missing parts supplied by reference TRBV7-3 and TRBJ2-1, is GAGVSQTPSNKVTEKGKYVELRCDPISGHTALYWYRQSLGQGPEFLIYFQGTGAADDSGLPNDRFFAVRPEGSVSTLKIQRTERGDSAVYLCASSLRALGGEQFFGPGTRLTVL.

The table lists this clonotype with a few counts. The CDR3 DNA is TGTGCCAGCAGTTTAGTGAGAACCACAGATACGCAGTATTTT. The encoded protein is CASSLVRTTDTQYF. This chain connects TRBV27 to TRBJ2-3; D is unclear. V lost 2 bases and J lost 2, with 8 bases in between. CDR1 is MNHEY and CDR2 is SMNVEV in the germline V gene (reference sequence). The length of the CDR3 is 14 residues.

This clonotype has a handful of counts. The chain recombines TRBV14 with TRBJ2-3; 12 nucleotides line up with TRBD2. The germline gives CDR1 SGHDN, CDR2 FVKESK. Unmatched junction bases numbered 7, after V lost 4 bases and J lost 5 bases. This CDR3 is 16 amino acids long. The CDR3 region is CASSRKTSGGKDTQYF. The CDR3 DNA reads TGTGCCAGCAGCCGCAAAACTAGCGGGGGGAAAGATACGCAGTATTTT.

Ten or more counts support this clonotype. This chain connects TRBV7-6 to TRBJ2-7; D is unresolved. Trimming shortened V by 5 bases and J by 0 bases, and 14 bases separated the two germline ends. From germline, CDR1 is SGHVS and CDR2 FNYEAQ. The CDR3 extends over 15 amino acids. The CDR3 here is CASSHETVPSYEQYF. The CDR3 coding sequence is TGTGCCAGCAGCCACGAGACTGTCCCCTCCTACGAGCAGTACTTC.

J is TRBJ2-3 and V is TRBV11-3, with TRBD2 identical over 10 bases. This CDR3 region has 16 residues. The V segment lost 5 bases and the J segment 4 bases; nucleotides outside the gene matches: 9. Germline-derived CDR1 and CDR2 are SGHNT and YENEEA. CDR3 sequence: CASSPWSGGAADTQYF. CDR3 bases: TGTGCCAGCAGCCCCTGGAGCGGGGGGGCAGCAGATACGCAGTATTTT. Full variable domain (outside the CDR3, taken from reference TRBV11-3 and TRBJ2-3): EAGVVQSPRYKIIEKKQPVAFWCNPISGHNTLYWYLQNLGQGPELLIRYENEEAVDDSQLPKDRFSAERLKGVDSTLKIQPAELGDSAVYLCASSPWSGGAADTQYFGPGTRLTVL.

The sample holds many counts of this clonotype. The V call is TRBV7-2, the J call TRBJ2-1; no clear D gene. CDR3 length equals 12 residues. V lost 8 bases and J 10 bases, leaving 15 bases between the germline ends. The V gene's germline CDR1 is SGHTA and CDR2 FQGNSA. As DNA, the CDR3 is TGTGCCAGCTCCCTAGAGTTGAAAGAGCAGTTCTTC. It translates to CASSLELKEQFF.

In this sample, this clonotype turned up many times. The genes are TRBV7-8 and TRBJ2-5; tentatively, D is TRBD2 (6 bases). V dropped 7 bases and J dropped 3 bases, with 18 bases sitting between them. The CDR3 totals 15 residues. Per the germline V gene, CDR1 is SGHVS and CDR2 is FQNEAQ. CDR3: CASTNRETREETQYF. The CDR3, as DNA: TGTGCCAGCACCAACCGAGAGACTAGAGAAGAGACCCAGTACTTC. The full variable domain, with the rest looked up from reference TRBV7-8 and TRBJ2-5, is GAGVSQSPRYKVAKRGQDVALRCDPISGHVSLFWYQQALGQGPEFLTYFQNEAQLDKSGLPSDRFFAERPEGSVSTLKIQRTQQEDSAVYLCASTNRETREETQYFGPGTRLLVL.

This clonotype was recorded a few times. This chain uses TRBV28 with TRBJ1-5, with 7 bases that match TRBD1. The CDR3 length is 14 residues. Per germline, CDR1 MDHEN and CDR2 SYDVKM. V lost 7 bases, J lost 3 bases, and 6 bases stayed unmatched. The CDR3 here is CASTNRGTNQPQHF. The CDR3 DNA reads as TGTGCCAGCACCAACAGGGGTACCAATCAGCCCCAGCATTTT.

This clonotype was picked up a small number of times. V and J are TRBV7-9 and TRBJ1-2; D gene unclear. The CDR3 is 12 residues long. Germline CDR1 and CDR2: SEHNR and FQNEAQ (reference sequence). CDR3 DNA: TGTGCAATGGCAGCAATCAACTATGGCTACACCTTC. This sequence encodes CAMAAINYGYTF.

This clonotype was found a few times. The chain combines TRBV12-3 or TRBV12-4 with TRBJ1-3; weak D call: TRBD1 (6 bases). The CDR3 covers 15 residues. V dropped 6 bases and J dropped 0 bases, with 12 bases sitting between them. Written as DNA, the CDR3 is TGTGCCAGCAGCCTCGACAGGACCTCTGGAAACACCATATATTTT. This encodes CASSLDRTSGNTIYF.

This clonotype was seen more than once but under ten times. This sequence joins TRBV19 and TRBJ2-1; 8 nucleotides align to TRBD2. Germline-derived CDR1 and CDR2 are LNHDA and SQIVND (reference sequence). The CDR3 contains 15 residues. Trimming cost V 3 bases and J 6 bases; bases outside gene matches: 7. The CDR3 DNA reads as TGTGCCAGTAGTATCCTAGCGGGCGGTTTCAATGAGCAGTTCTTC. Amino acids: CASSILAGGFNEQFF. The full variable domain, in which reference TRBV19 and TRBJ2-1 provide the parts outside the CDR3, is DGGITQSPKYLFRKEGQNVTLSCEQNLNHDAMYWYRQDPGQGLRLIYYSQIVNDFQKGDIAEGYSVSREKKESFPLTVTSAQKNPTAFYLCASSILAGGFNEQFFGPGTRLTVL.